This entry concerns a single T cell receptor beta chain. Its target antigen remains unknown. Nothing much larger sits one base from this clone, and base qualities are not available. The sample is drawn from a study of shared clonotypes between healthy human individuals (dated by TCRdb to 2020 to 2021). Looking at the study overall: The cohort included three men and two women between 18 and 49 years of age. For each donor, three plates each were used for CD4 naive and CD4 memory, two plates were used for CD8 naive, and one plate was used for CD8 memory. The study deeply sequenced blood TCR repertoires of several healthy adults to estimate repertoire size and the extent of clonotype sharing between individuals. To increase sequencing depth and limit assay-specific biases, different laboratories used diverse techniques to prepare libraries and sequence TCR repertoires. Each donor's leukapheresis produced roughly between roughly 0.85 and 10 billion PBMCs.

Study-level results and caveats: Clonotypes shared by all four sorted-subset donors showed higher generation probabilities than non-shared clonotypes. Even with the large sequencing depth, rarefaction of the sorted-subset datasets indicated that sequencing was incomplete. Sampling was restricted to blood, and TCR repertoires in tissues likely differ from the TCR repertoires found in blood. Pairwise subsampling led to the expectation that sequencing depth would affect the degree of clonotype sharing among donors. The genetic and exposure-history diversity represented was limited by the small number of donors. Sharing across four donors was observed for 4.5% to 6.5% of naive CD4, over 3% of naive CD8, 2% to 2.5% of memory CD4, and around 0.42% of memory CD8 clonotypes. Larger estimated clonotype richness was generally found for naive subsets than for memory subsets.

The donors were healthy, HIV-negative adults with no recently reported acute infections or vaccinations. Only Caucasian adults living in Nashville, Tennessee, USA were represented among the donors. CD4+ T cells were enriched by magnetic negative selection; naive cells were then positively selected on CD45RA, and the negative fraction formed the memory subset. After blood collection by leukapheresis, PBMCs were isolated using Ficoll-Histopaque density gradient centrifugation and then cryopreserved in the vapor phase of liquid nitrogen. Analytical flow cytometry was used to check the purity and quantity of each magnetically sorted T cell population. Each sorted fraction had its genomic DNA isolated and then quantified by UV absorbance on a Nanodrop 2000c. TCR CDR3 regions were amplified from genomic DNA by multiplex PCR using the deep immunoSEQ assay. Extracted genomic DNA from each cell subset was distributed evenly across all wells of several immunoSEQ 96-well plates, and each plate was treated as a replicate. For sorted subsets, around 200 ng genomic DNA, equal to 25,000 to 35,000 T cell genomes, was loaded into each replicate PCR. Purified libraries were measured with a Qubit 3.0 fluorometer, size-checked on a Bioanalyzer 2100, and measured again with the KAPA Library Quantification kit. Every immunoSEQ 96-well plate was sequenced on a dedicated single-read 150-cycle Illumina NextSeq 550 flow cell. The published analysis was carried out like this. Because the immunoSEQ output included only junctional sequences and no quality scores, the filtering could not be the same as the filtering used for full-length reads. Sequences were annotated with PyIR, a Python wrapper for IgBLAST v1.9, and V/J genes and CDR3 were assigned using IMGT germline references. Reads were removed for weak V/J assignments (E-value above 1e-6), missing CDR3, stop codons, out-of-frame junctions, or ambiguous translated residues. V3J clonotypes were defined as sequences sharing the same inferred V gene, J gene, and CDR3 amino acid sequence. Percentage overlap between repertoires was computed as shared unique clonotypes divided by the size of the smaller repertoire. Three approaches were used to assess repertoire richness: RTK rarefaction, the Chao1 estimator, and Recon v2.1 estimates of unobserved clonotypes. Generation probabilities for all TCRbeta clonotypes obtained by the gDNA method from a handful of donors were computed using OLGA. This immuneACCESS table, as held by TCRdb, lists in-frame sequences with V and J called but not all clones. Of the missing ones, under half trace to an unresolved V gene in checked studies; the others have no known cause. V and J calls and clone size are copied from that table; D and trimming were computed from the DNA. The sample profile shows roughly 1,600,000 clones; about 98.5% of them were found once. The ten most abundant clones make up 0.36% of the sample.

This TCR came from a man aged 25 to 40 in good health. The sample comprised naive CD4+ T cells sorted from blood. This sample's cell subset or site label indicates: CD45RA+ positively selected.

Here the CDR3 is given as CASSLTGVSFGYTF. The nucleotide sequence reads as follows: TGCGCCAGCAGCTTAACAGGGGTGTCTTTTGGCTACACCTTC. The sequence is built from TRBV5-1 and TRBJ1-2, and TRBD1 aligns with 7 junction nucleotides. The CDR3 covers 14 residues, taking in both the cysteine and the phenylalanine. The read is trimmed to its CDR3 DNA, 42 bases read in frame from base 1. Based on the germline V gene, the CDR1 and CDR2 sequences are SGHRS and YFSETQ. V ends up 2 bases short and J 7 bases short, with an unmatched junction base count of 8.